The 3 T cell receptor beta chains presented below share a single source sample, sequenced in a study of preoperative IRX-2 immunotherapy in early breast cancer. Treatment described: preoperative locoregional IRX-2 cytokine immunotherapy. Only in-frame clones appear in the TCRdb table, and some are missing; sequencing was by immunoSEQ multiplex PCR. Here the sample spans about 27,000 clones, approximately 84% being singletons. This sample comprised lymph node tissue, obtained before IRX-2 immunotherapy. All receptors come from a human donor with breast cancer.

The chain employs TRBV6-8 and TRBJ1-3; D gene uncertain. CDR3 length equals 12 residues. V was shortened by 7 bases and J by 0 bases, with 4 bases between the two germline ends. Germline loops: CDR1 MNHGY, CDR2 SAAAGT. The CDR3 here is CASINSGNTIYF. CDR3 DNA: TGTGCCAGCATTAACTCTGGAAACACCATATATTTT.

The chain employs TRBV6-8 and TRBJ2-3; 10 positions match TRBD2. Germline-derived CDR1 and CDR2 are MNHGY and SAAAGT. This CDR3 has 14 amino acids. J was trimmed by 8 bases and V by 2 bases; bases with no gene match: 4. The CDR3 spells CASSYQLAGVTQYF. Written as DNA, the CDR3 is TGTGCCAGCAGTTACCAGCTAGCGGGGGTTACGCAGTATTTT.

The J gene is TRBJ2-5, the V gene TRBV6-8; 12 bases align to TRBD2. V shed 5 bases, J shed 7 bases, and the junction held 8 bases outside the gene matches. The CDR3 is 15 residues long. The germline V gene encodes CDR1 MNHGY and CDR2 SAAAGT. The CDR3 sequence: CASSKTSGGRVTQYF. The CDR3 DNA is TGTGCCAGCAGTAAGACTAGCGGGGGCCGGGTGACCCAGTACTTC.